Listed below are T cell receptor beta chains from one sample, sequenced in a study of memory CD4+ T cells and cytomegalovirus serostatus. TCRdb's copy holds only in-frame clones and misses some; the assay was immunoSEQ multiplex PCR. The table includes about 44,000 clones, about 80% detected once. The sample consisted of memory CD4+ T cells from blood. The receptors originated from an adult in good health and CMV-seronegative. The CDR3 runs from the conserved cysteine through the conserved F or W. Fields, in order: V gene, clone size, J gene, D gene, CDR3 DNA, CDR3 protein. A D gene is named only where the DNA matches it firmly. Clone size, where shown, is once, few, many, or a class for clones that have expanded.

v_gene: TRBV2; abundance: .; j_gene: TRBJ2-7; d_gene: .; CDR3nt: TGTGCCAGCAGTGTACTGGGGGGCTACGAGCAGTACTTC; CDR3aa: CASSVLGGYEQYF
v_gene: TRBV23-1; abundance: .; j_gene: TRBJ2-3; d_gene: TRBD1; CDR3nt: TGCGCCAGCAGTCACACCGGGACAGGGACCACAGATACGCAGTATTTT; CDR3aa: CASSHTGTGTTDTQYF
v_gene: TRBV20-1; abundance: .; j_gene: TRBJ2-5; d_gene: .; CDR3nt: TGCAGTGCCCAACTCGAGGGGACCCAGTACTTC; CDR3aa: CSAQLEGTQYF
v_gene: TRBV2; abundance: .; j_gene: TRBJ2-7; d_gene: .; CDR3nt: TGTGCCAGCGGGCGGCCATCTTATTACGAGCAGTACTTC; CDR3aa: CASGRPSYYEQYF
v_gene: TRBV2; abundance: few; j_gene: TRBJ2-6; d_gene: .; CDR3nt: TGTGCCAGCTCTTGGGACGGTCGTTCTGGGGCCAACGTCCTGACTTTC; CDR3aa: CASSWDGRSGANVLTF
v_gene: TRBV7-2; abundance: .; j_gene: TRBJ1-2; d_gene: .; CDR3nt: TGTGCCAGCAGCCCTGCGGCCGGTCCCAGTTATCGCTACACCTTC; CDR3aa: CASSPAAGPSYRYTF
v_gene: TRBV25-1; abundance: .; j_gene: TRBJ1-2; d_gene: .; CDR3nt: TGTGCCAGCAGTCTACTGACAGAAGGGGGCTACACCTTC; CDR3aa: CASSLLTEGGYTF
v_gene: TRBV5-1; abundance: .; j_gene: TRBJ2-2; d_gene: .; CDR3nt: TGCGCCAGCAGCTTGAGGCAGCAGAACACCGGGGAGCTGTTTTTT; CDR3aa: CASSLRQQNTGELFF
v_gene: TRBV2; abundance: few; j_gene: TRBJ1-2; d_gene: .; CDR3nt: TGTGCCAGGGGGGACCCCGCTAGCTATGGCTACACCTTC; CDR3aa: CARGDPASYGYTF
v_gene: TRBV25-1; abundance: .; j_gene: TRBJ2-3; d_gene: .; CDR3nt: TGTGCCAGCAGTGAAGGCCTCGGAGCCGATACGCAGTATTTT; CDR3aa: CASSEGLGADTQYF
v_gene: TRBV14; abundance: .; j_gene: TRBJ1-1; d_gene: TRBD1; CDR3nt: TGTGCCAGCAGGAGGACAGGGCCTGAAGCTTTCTTT; CDR3aa: CASRRTGPEAFF
v_gene: TRBV6-1; abundance: .; j_gene: TRBJ2-3; d_gene: TRBD1; CDR3nt: TGTGCCAGCAGCCCGGACAGGGATGCAGATACGCAGTATTTT; CDR3aa: CASSPDRDADTQYF
v_gene: TRBV30; abundance: .; j_gene: TRBJ2-7; d_gene: .; CDR3nt: TGTGCCTGGAGCCAAGGGACGGCCAAAGGGGAGCAGTACTTC; CDR3aa: CAWSQGTAKGEQYF
v_gene: TRBV18; abundance: few; j_gene: TRBJ1-4; d_gene: .; CDR3nt: TGTGCCAGCTCACCCCTCCGGACTAATGAAAAACTGTTTTTT; CDR3aa: CASSPLRTNEKLFF
v_gene: TRBV7-2; abundance: .; j_gene: TRBJ2-7; d_gene: .; CDR3nt: TGTGCCAGCAGCGTCCGAGCACACTCCTACGAGCAGTACTTC; CDR3aa: CASSVRAHSYEQYF
v_gene: TRBV7-7; abundance: .; j_gene: TRBJ2-7; d_gene: .; CDR3nt: TGTGCTAGCAGCTTCAGGGGAGGCGACGAGCAGTACTTC; CDR3aa: CASSFRGGDEQYF
v_gene: TRBV7-8; abundance: .; j_gene: TRBJ1-2; d_gene: TRBD1; CDR3nt: TGTGCCAGCAGCTTACAACCGACAGGGGCGAAGGATGGCTACACCTTC; CDR3aa: CASSLQPTGAKDGYTF
v_gene: TRBV2; abundance: .; j_gene: TRBJ2-3; d_gene: TRBD1; CDR3nt: TGTGCCAGCAGTGTGGACAGGAGTAAGACAGATACGCAGTATTTT; CDR3aa: CASSVDRSKTDTQYF
v_gene: TRBV25-1; abundance: .; j_gene: TRBJ2-7; d_gene: .; CDR3nt: TGTGCCAGCAGTGACCGAGGGGGGGGCCACTACGAGCAGTACTTC; CDR3aa: CASSDRGGGHYEQYF
v_gene: TRBV7-9; abundance: .; j_gene: TRBJ1-1; d_gene: .; CDR3nt: TGTGCCAGCAGCTTAAGCGGACAGAGCACTGAAGCTTTCTTT; CDR3aa: CASSLSGQSTEAFF
v_gene: TRBV5-6; abundance: .; j_gene: TRBJ2-3; d_gene: TRBD2; CDR3nt: TGTGCCAGCAGCTCAATGAATAGCGGGAGTGGTTGGGCAGATACGCAGTATTTT; CDR3aa: CASSSMNSGSGWADTQYF
v_gene: TRBV7-2; abundance: .; j_gene: TRBJ1-4; d_gene: .; CDR3nt: TGTGCCAGCAGCCCAGTGTCGGGGGTTGAAAAACTGTTTTTT; CDR3aa: CASSPVSGVEKLFF
v_gene: TRBV19; abundance: few; j_gene: TRBJ2-1; d_gene: TRBD2; CDR3nt: TGTGCCAGTACCGGGAAGGGACTAGCGGGAGGCGAGCAGTTCTTC; CDR3aa: CASTGKGLAGGEQFF
v_gene: TRBV9; abundance: .; j_gene: TRBJ1-3; d_gene: .; CDR3nt: TGTGCCAGCAGCGGACAGGTGGCTGGAAACACCATATATTTT; CDR3aa: CASSGQVAGNTIYF
v_gene: TRBV19; abundance: once; j_gene: TRBJ2-7; d_gene: .; CDR3nt: TGTGCCAGTAGTATTGGCAGGGGCTACGAGCAGTACTTC; CDR3aa: CASSIGRGYEQYF
v_gene: TRBV7-2; abundance: .; j_gene: TRBJ2-3; d_gene: TRBD1; CDR3nt: TGTGCCAGCAGCAAAGGGACAGGGTATCCCACAGATACGCAGTATTTT; CDR3aa: CASSKGTGYPTDTQYF
v_gene: TRBV6-1; abundance: few; j_gene: TRBJ1-1; d_gene: .; CDR3nt: TGTGCCAGCAGTGAAGGACTGTCCGGATTGGTTGAAGCTTTCTTT; CDR3aa: CASSEGLSGLVEAFF
v_gene: TRBV18; abundance: .; j_gene: TRBJ2-3; d_gene: .; CDR3nt: TGTGCCAGCTCACCCTCTAGAAGAACGGGCACAGATACGCAGTATTTT; CDR3aa: CASSPSRRTGTDTQYF
v_gene: TRBV28; abundance: once; j_gene: TRBJ2-4; d_gene: .; CDR3nt: TGTGCCAGCAGCTCCGGCGGACAGCTAGCCAAAAACATTCAGTACTTC; CDR3aa: CASSSGGQLAKNIQYF
v_gene: TRBV7-3; abundance: few; j_gene: TRBJ2-7; d_gene: .; CDR3nt: TGTGCCAGCAGCTTAGGTAGCAGCCACTCCTACGAGCAGTACTTC; CDR3aa: CASSLGSSHSYEQYF
v_gene: TRBV11-2; abundance: .; j_gene: TRBJ2-2; d_gene: TRBD2; CDR3nt: TGTGCCAGCAGCATACTAGCGGGATCTTACACCGGGGAGCTGTTTTTT; CDR3aa: CASSILAGSYTGELFF
v_gene: TRBV7-3; abundance: .; j_gene: TRBJ2-1; d_gene: TRBD2; CDR3nt: TGTGCCAGCAGCGCGACTAGCGGGAGATACAATGAGCAGTTCTTC; CDR3aa: CASSATSGRYNEQFF
v_gene: TRBV5-1; abundance: .; j_gene: TRBJ2-7; d_gene: TRBD1; CDR3nt: TGCGCCAGCAGCGGAGGACAGGGGTTAGGGCAGTACTTC; CDR3aa: CASSGGQGLGQYF
v_gene: TRBV6-6; abundance: .; j_gene: TRBJ2-4; d_gene: .; CDR3nt: TGTGCCAGCAGTTATTTGGCAGAAATAGCCAAAAACATTCAGTACTTC; CDR3aa: CASSYLAEIAKNIQYF
v_gene: TRBV7-9; abundance: once; j_gene: TRBJ2-7; d_gene: TRBD1; CDR3nt: TGTGCCAGCAGCTTAGTGGGGACAGGGGGTGAGCAGTACTTC; CDR3aa: CASSLVGTGGEQYF
v_gene: TRBV4-1; abundance: .; j_gene: TRBJ1-6; d_gene: .; CDR3nt: TGCGCCAGCAGCCAAGATACAAAGAGCTCCTATAATTCACCCCTCCACTTT; CDR3aa: CASSQDTKSSYNSPLHF
v_gene: TRBV19; abundance: few; j_gene: TRBJ2-3; d_gene: .; CDR3nt: TGTGCCAGTAGTTTCGCCAGTAGCACAGATACGCAGTATTTT; CDR3aa: CASSFASSTDTQYF
v_gene: TRBV4-2; abundance: once; j_gene: TRBJ1-4; d_gene: .; CDR3nt: TGTGCCAGCAGCCAAGGCGACAGGAGGGGGAATGAAAAACTGTTTTTT; CDR3aa: CASSQGDRRGNEKLFF
v_gene: TRBV19; abundance: .; j_gene: TRBJ1-2; d_gene: .; CDR3nt: TGTGCCAGTTCGGAGGGAACCTATGGCTACACCTTC; CDR3aa: CASSEGTYGYTF
v_gene: TRBV7-2; abundance: .; j_gene: TRBJ1-3; d_gene: TRBD1; CDR3nt: TGTGCCAGCAGCCAGGACAGGGGAAACACCATATATTTT; CDR3aa: CASSQDRGNTIYF
v_gene: TRBV10-2; abundance: .; j_gene: TRBJ2-7; d_gene: .; CDR3nt: TGCGCCAGCAGTGCGCAGAGTAGGGTGGAGCAGTACTTC; CDR3aa: CASSAQSRVEQYF
v_gene: TRBV5-6; abundance: .; j_gene: TRBJ2-5; d_gene: .; CDR3nt: TGTGCCAGCAGCGCCCTGGAGGAGACCCAGTACTTC; CDR3aa: CASSALEETQYF
v_gene: TRBV7-9; abundance: once; j_gene: TRBJ1-4; d_gene: TRBD1; CDR3nt: TGTGCCAGCAGCTTGGGACAGATTGCAACTAATGAAAAACTGTTTTTT; CDR3aa: CASSLGQIATNEKLFF
v_gene: TRBV7-6; abundance: .; j_gene: TRBJ2-5; d_gene: TRBD2; CDR3nt: TGTGCCAGCAGCTTGGGACTAGCGGGAGGGGGTCAAGAGACCCAGTACTTC; CDR3aa: CASSLGLAGGGQETQYF
v_gene: TRBV7-2; abundance: .; j_gene: TRBJ2-1; d_gene: TRBD2; CDR3nt: TGTGCCAGCAGACATAGCGGGAGGGCGTACAATGAGCAGTTCTTC; CDR3aa: CASRHSGRAYNEQFF
v_gene: TRBV27; abundance: .; j_gene: TRBJ1-1; d_gene: .; CDR3nt: TGTGCCAGCAGTCCACTAGAGACAGTGGGGAACACTGAAGCTTTCTTT; CDR3aa: CASSPLETVGNTEAFF
v_gene: TRBV15; abundance: .; j_gene: TRBJ2-2; d_gene: TRBD1; CDR3nt: TGTGCCACCAGCAGAGGGGACAGGGAGGGCGGGGAGCTGTTTTTT; CDR3aa: CATSRGDREGGELFF
v_gene: TRBV2; abundance: .; j_gene: TRBJ2-5; d_gene: TRBD1; CDR3nt: TGTGCCAGCAGTGAACTGGGGACAGGGCAAGAGACCCAGTACTTC; CDR3aa: CASSELGTGQETQYF
v_gene: TRBV5-1; abundance: .; j_gene: TRBJ2-5; d_gene: TRBD1; CDR3nt: TGCGCCAGCAGCCCGGACAGGGGTGAGGATGAGACCCAGTACTTC; CDR3aa: CASSPDRGEDETQYF
v_gene: TRBV5-4; abundance: .; j_gene: TRBJ2-7; d_gene: TRBD2; CDR3nt: TGTGCCAGCAGCGGACTAGCGGGAGGCGAGCAGTACTTC; CDR3aa: CASSGLAGGEQYF